This TCR beta chain stems from a study of cytomegalovirus exposure and HLA in healthy donors. V was pared by 4 bases and J by 6 bases, with 13 bases between. The CDR3 runs 12 residues. From germline, CDR1 is SQVTM and CDR2 ANQGSEA. Libraries were prepared by immunoSEQ multiplex PCR; TCRdb keeps only in-frame clonotypes and omits some of them. This sample has 330,000 or so clones, with roughly 89% found just once. The sample consisted of PBMCs. The J gene is TRBJ2-7, the V gene TRBV29-1, with a possible D match to TRBD2 (6 bases). The clonotype was recovered from a woman aged 18-30 years in good health and CMV-seronegative. This CDR3 reads CSVAEGPLEQYF. The CDR3 DNA reads TGCAGCGTTGCGGAGGGACCCCTCGAGCAGTACTTC.